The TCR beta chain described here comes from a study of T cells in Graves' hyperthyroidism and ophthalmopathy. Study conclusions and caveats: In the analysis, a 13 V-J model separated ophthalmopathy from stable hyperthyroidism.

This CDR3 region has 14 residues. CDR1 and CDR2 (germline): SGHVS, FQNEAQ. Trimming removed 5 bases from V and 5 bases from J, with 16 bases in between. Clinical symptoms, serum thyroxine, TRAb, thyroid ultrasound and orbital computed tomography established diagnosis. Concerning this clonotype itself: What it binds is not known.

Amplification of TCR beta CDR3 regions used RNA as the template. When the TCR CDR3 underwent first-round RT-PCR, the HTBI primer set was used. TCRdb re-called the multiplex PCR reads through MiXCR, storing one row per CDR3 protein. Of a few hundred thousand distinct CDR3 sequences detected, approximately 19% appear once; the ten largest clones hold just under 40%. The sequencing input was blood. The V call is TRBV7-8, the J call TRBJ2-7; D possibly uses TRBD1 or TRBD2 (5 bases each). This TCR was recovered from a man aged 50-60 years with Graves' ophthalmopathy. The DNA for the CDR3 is TGTGCCAGCAGCACTGGGGGTTGGCAAGACGAGCAGTACTTC. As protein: CASSTGGWQDEQYF.